This T cell receptor beta chain is from a study of ipilimumab plus nivolumab after autologous stem cell transplantation (dated by TCRdb to about 2021). Looking at the study overall: Trial patients received a median of about 5 ipilimumab doses and fewer than 10 nivolumab doses. The trial enrolled patients with high-risk diffuse large B cell lymphoma, mature T cell lymphoma, or multiple myeloma undergoing autologous transplant. The intent-to-treat population of the trial was made up of 35 to 40 patients. The DLBCL cohort included primary refractory and relapsed disease, with 18-month progression-free survival of roughly 86% and 30% respectively. Results the study describes overall, beyond this receptor: Per the authors, a biologic rationale for further study of the post-transplant checkpoint inhibition approach was offered by T cell receptor repertoire, regulatory T cell phenotype and gut microbiota profiles. The authors concluded that combined checkpoint inhibition appeared tolerable when used as consolidation after transplant.

The library was obtained by the immunoSEQ multiplex PCR assay. Imported from immuneACCESS, the table was reduced by TCRdb to in-frame sequences with V and J called. These copies leave out some clones; in studies compared against another copy, an unresolved V gene accounts for under half, and the cause of the remainder is not known. For this sample the table gives about 18,000 clones, of which around four fifths were detected only once. Of the sample, 9.5% to 13% falls within the top ten clones. Inclusive of the bounding cysteine and phenylalanine, the CDR3 is 15 residues long. Only the CDR3 part of the read is kept: 45 bases, read in frame from the first base. Per the germline V gene, SGHRS is the CDR1 and YFSETQ is the CDR2. Regarding this clone: Its antigen is not yet known. Compared with germline, one end of the junction differs, possibly owing to a read error.

Checkpoint therapy was initiated 14 to 28 days after autologous transplant, and ipilimumab was administered at 1 mg/kg intravenously on day 1 of selected weeks. Nivolumab was given at 3 mg/kg intravenously on day 1 of weeks 1, 4, 7, 10, and every two weeks through week 26. Combined checkpoint inhibition with ipilimumab and nivolumab as consolidation after autologous stem cell transplantation was tested in a Phase Ib clinical trial. This TCR derives from a male donor with diffuse large B-cell lymphoma. The chain is assembled from TRBV5-1 and TRBJ2-1, with 7 middle bases fitting TRBD2. The material sequenced was PBMCs, taken in a trial of ipilimumab plus nivolumab as post-transplant consolidation. In nucleotide form, the sequence is TGCGCCAGCAGCCCCTCGGGTGGTAGCGGGTCCCAGTGGGTCTTC. The resulting protein is CASSPSGGSGSQWVF.